Sequencing of this TCR beta chain was carried out in a study of blood T cell repertoires in COVID-19. Background on the study: Sites across the United States, Italy and Spain contributed samples from acute and convalescent COVID-19. T cells, B-cell-depleted T cells, or PBMCs provided the cDNA or gDNA that served as material.

Per the original data handling: By means of reference gene primer amplification, nucleated cell counts were estimated. Here immunoSEQ multiplex PCR was the method, and the copy in TCRdb shows in-frame clones only, minus some. The V and J calls and clone size were taken over from that table, and D and trimming were inferred from the DNA. The table shows about 94,000 clones, with about nine tenths occurring only once. The CDR3 is made up of 13 amino acids. V dropped 8 bases and J dropped 1 base, with 11 bases sitting between them. Germline V gene sequence: CDR1 MNHEY, CDR2 SVGAGI. This clone was seen once.

The TCR was taken from a woman of 80 years or more with acute or convalescent COVID-19. Sequenced material: peripheral blood. This chain connects TRBV6-5 to TRBJ1-2, with TRBD1 as a possible D gene (6 bases). The CDR3 DNA is TGTGCCAGCGGGCAGGGGATTAACTATGGCTACACCTTC. Translating gives CASGQGINYGYTF.